The sequence of this T cell receptor beta chain was determined in a study of cytomegalovirus exposure and HLA in healthy donors. Whole-study findings and limits: Reports indicate that TCR beta sequences accurately predicted the HLA-A and HLA-B alleles of most subjects. Immune exposure was documented only through CMV serostatus. According to the study, roughly 160 TCR beta chains were cytomegalovirus-associated.

On this clone: The antigen is undetermined.

In germline, CDR1 is PRHDT, CDR2 FYEKMQ (reference sequence). The length of the CDR3 is 15 residues. V was clipped by 5 bases and J by 3 bases; unmatched bases: 10. The primer mix had 60 Vbeta and 13 Jbeta primers. The table came from immunoSEQ multiplex PCR; TCRdb's copy has only in-frame clones and leaves some out. The top ten clones hold about 4.3% of a sample with about 150,000 clones, approximately 79% of them seen once. Material for sequencing was PBMCs. The chain carries TRBV13 and TRBJ2-7; 7 bases align to TRBD2. This clonotype was sampled from a man younger than 30 in good health and CMV-seropositive. This CDR3 is CASSPDGAGVYEQYF. CDR3 nucleotides: TGTGCCAGCAGCCCCGACGGGGCGGGAGTCTACGAGCAGTACTTC.